Each of the 8 T cell receptor beta chains below was sequenced from the same sample in a study of blood T cells in healthy people across ages. Primers used in a second PCR of roughly 6 to 12 cycles were a sample-barcoded 5' primer and a J-beta primer mix. TCRdb reprocessed the 5' RACE reads via MiXCR and lists one record per CDR3 protein. This table holds some 760,000 distinct CDR3 sequences, 25% found once. The sample also formed part of further work on T cells of mothers and their children.

Material for sequencing was blood. The receptor set was obtained from a boy younger than 18 in good health.

This chain connects TRBV7-9 to TRBJ2-3; weak D call: TRBD2 (5 bases). This CDR3 is built from 15 residues. Germline V gene sequence: CDR1 SEHNR, CDR2 FQNEAQ (reference sequence). The V gene lost 1 base and the J gene lost 1 base, with 9 bases spanning the gap. The CDR3 loop is CASSLEVSGTDTQYF. The CDR3 coding sequence is TGTGCCAGCAGCTTAGAGGTTAGCGGCACAGATACGCAGTATTTT.

This clonotype was seen a few times. V gene TRBV3-1 combines with J gene TRBJ1-2, with 7 bases that match TRBD1. J was trimmed by 4 bases and V by 4 bases; bases with no gene match: 9. The CDR3 has 15 residues. Germline-derived CDR1 and CDR2 are LGHDT and YNNKEL (reference sequence). The CDR3 loop reads CASSPGQFGTYGYTF. The CDR3 DNA is TGTGCCAGCAGCCCGGGACAGTTCGGAACCTATGGCTACACCTTC.

The V call is TRBV28, the J call TRBJ2-2; the match to TRBD1 covers 7 bases. Germline CDR1 is MDHEN and CDR2 is SYDVKM. CDR3 length: 14 residues. V trimming: 8 bases; J trimming: 3 bases; junction bases outside the gene matches: 6. In DNA form, the CDR3 reads TGTGCCAGCTTTCGCCAGGGGGACACCGGGGAGCTGTTTTTT. Protein product: CASFRQGDTGELFF.

There are a few counts of this clonotype. The chain employs TRBV15 and TRBJ2-1, with TRBD1 identical over 12 bases. CDR1 is LNHNV and CDR2 is YYDKDF in the germline V gene (reference sequence). The CDR3 runs 16 residues. The J segment lost 4 bases and the V segment lost 5 bases, leaving 6 bases of the junction unmatched. CDR3 in DNA: TGTGCCACCAGCTACGGGACAGGGGGCGGTTACAATGAGCAGTTCTTC. Amino acid sequence: CATSYGTGGGYNEQFF.

The gene calls are TRBV12-3 or TRBV12-4 and TRBJ2-7; 7 bases map to TRBD1. CDR3 size: 15 residues. The V segment lost 6 bases and the J segment 4 bases; nucleotides outside the gene matches: 12. Written as DNA, the CDR3 is TGTGCCAGCAGCCCGATGACAGGGTTTACGTACGAGCAGTACTTC. Encoded protein: CASSPMTGFTYEQYF.

This clonotype came up once. V usage is TRBV5-1 and J usage is TRBJ2-5, with D possibly matching TRBD2 (5 bases). The J call is doubtful: the DNA matches TRBJ2-1 better. Germline V lookup: CDR1 SGHRS, CDR2 YFSETQ. CDR3 length equals 12 residues. CDR3 protein: CASSLLEGLQFF. The CDR3 DNA reads TGCGCCAGCAGCTTGCTAGAGGGCTTGCAGTTCTTC.

This clonotype was picked up a small number of times. The CDR3 sequence is CATRTGGQETQYF. The DNA of the CDR3 is TGTGCCACTCGGACAGGGGGTCAAGAGACCCAGTACTTC. The chain is built from TRBV10-3 and TRBJ2-5; 10 bases fit TRBD1. From germline, CDR1 is ENHRY and CDR2 SYGVKD. V trimming: 10 bases; J trimming: 2 bases; junction bases outside the gene matches: 4. The CDR3 loop spans 13 amino acids.

There are a few counts of this clonotype. This chain joins TRBV28 and TRBJ2-7; TRBD2 matches at 8 bases. Germline CDR1 and CDR2: MDHEN and SYDVKM. The length of the CDR3 is 13 residues. The V segment lost 5 bases and the J segment 5 bases; nucleotides outside the gene matches: 5. CDR3 DNA sequence: TGTGCCAGCAGTCCGCGGGGGGCGGACGAGCAGTACTTC. Protein: CASSPRGADEQYF.